These T cell receptor beta chains were read from a single sample in a study of CD8 T cells in Susac syndrome. In TCRdb, the immunoSEQ multiplex PCR reads were re-called with MiXCR into one record per CDR3 protein. The table records around 180,000 distinct CDR3 sequences, under 95% of them present only once. Sequenced input: CD4+ T cells from PBMCs. The receptor source for this set is a human donor with Susac syndrome. Each CDR3 is given with its conserved first and last residue. D genes are given only for firm matches. The listing skips clone size in some rows; elsewhere it reads once, few, many or a size class.

once,TRBV5-1,TRBJ2-7,.,TGCGCCAGCAGCTCCGGGATCACCTCCTACGAGCAGTACTTC,CASSSGITSYEQYF
.,TRBV20-1,TRBJ1-2,.,TGCAGTGCTAGCGATGGGGGCTCTAACTATGGCTACACCTTC,CSASDGGSNYGYTF
.,TRBV12-5,TRBJ1-5,.,TGTGCTAGTGGTCTGGGCGAGGGCCCGCAGCCCCAGCATTTT,CASGLGEGPQPQHF
.,TRBV7-8,TRBJ1-1,TRBD1,TGTGCCAGCAGCTTAGTCGGACAGGGGGCTGAAGCTTTCTTT,CASSLVGQGAEAFF
.,TRBV7-7,TRBJ2-5,.,TGTGCCAGCAGCTTCGGGGTCCAAGAGACCCAGTACTTC,CASSFGVQETQYF
once,TRBV12-3/TRBV12-4,TRBJ2-1,TRBD2,TGTGCCAGCAGCTCCTATCGGGACTACAAGTACAATGAGCAGTTCTTC,CASSSYRDYKYNEQFF
.,TRBV20-1,TRBJ1-5,.,TGCAGTGCTAGTAGAGGGGCGGAGCCCCAGCATTTT,CSASRGAEPQHF
.,TRBV7-2,TRBJ2-1,.,TGTGCCAGCAGCTTCTCAGGGGGGTACAATGAGCAGTTCTTC,CASSFSGGYNEQFF
.,TRBV30,TRBJ1-2,.,TGTGCCTGGAGAAATGGGGGCTACACCTTC,CAWRNGGYTF
.,TRBV5-5,TRBJ2-7,TRBD1,TGTGCCAGCAGCTCCGGGACAGGGGTCTACGAGCAGTACTTC,CASSSGTGVYEQYF
.,TRBV20-1,TRBJ2-7,TRBD2,TGCAGTGCTAGAGATGTCCGGGGGGGATACGAGCAGTACTTC,CSARDVRGGYEQYF
.,TRBV11-2,TRBJ1-1,TRBD1,TGTGCCAGCAGCACCCAGGGGGGGACTGAAGCTTTCTTT,CASSTQGGTEAFF
.,TRBV12-3/TRBV12-4,TRBJ1-5,.,TGTGCCAGCAGTTTAGAGTCAGCGGGTCAGCCCCAGCATTTT,CASSLESAGQPQHF
.,TRBV4-2,TRBJ1-2,.,TGTGCCAGCAGCCAAGAAAGAGGTTTTAACTATGGCTACACCTTC,CASSQERGFNYGYTF
.,TRBV25-1,TRBJ1-4,.,TGTGCCAGCAGTCCGGGACGCAAGAATGAAAAACTGTTTTTT,CASSPGRKNEKLFF
once,TRBV6-5,TRBJ1-1,.,TGTGCCAGCCGAAGGGGGGCGTCTGAAGCTTTCTTT,CASRRGASEAFF
.,TRBV20-1,TRBJ2-7,TRBD1,TGCAGTGCCTCCGGGACAGGGTCGAGCTCCTACGAGCAGTACTTC,CSASGTGSSSYEQYF
.,TRBV7-2,TRBJ2-6,.,TGTGCCAGCGCCGCCTCCCCTGGGGCCAACGTCCTGACTTTC,CASAASPGANVLTF
.,TRBV20-1,TRBJ1-5,TRBD1,TGCAGTGCTGGGGTCACAGGGGATCAGCCCCAGCATTTT,CSAGVTGDQPQHF
.,TRBV25-1,TRBJ2-4,.,TGTGCCAGCAGTGAAACCGCGGCCGCCCAAAACATTCAGTACTTC,CASSETAAAQNIQYF
once,TRBV4-2,TRBJ2-5,TRBD2,TGTGCCAGCAGCCAAGAGGGACTAGCGGGGGTTTCGTACCAAGAGACCCAGTACTTC,CASSQEGLAGVSYQETQYF
.,TRBV20-1,TRBJ2-7,.,TGCAGTGCCGCCCTGCATTCGGGCTACGAGCAGTACTTC,CSAALHSGYEQYF
.,TRBV27,TRBJ2-7,.,TGTGCCAGCAGTAGGACGTGGGGTTCCTACGAGCAGTACTTC,CASSRTWGSYEQYF